This T cell receptor beta chain was captured by sequencing in a study of T cells in Graves' hyperthyroidism and ophthalmopathy. The table lists this clonotype with many counts. Its matching antigen is unknown. Study-wide points: Blood samples included most of the expanded thyroid clonotypes exceeding 0.001.

This CDR3 region has 15 residues. Deletions cut 2 bases from V and 0 bases from J, with 11 bases between. The germline V gene has CDR1 SGHTA and CDR2 FQGNSA. RNA transcripts provided the source from which TCR beta CDR3 regions were amplified. Initially, a first-round RT-PCR of the TCR CDR3 employed the HTBI primer set. TCRdb reanalysed the multiplex PCR reads using MiXCR and keeps one entry per CDR3 protein. The data contain around 300,000 distinct CDR3 sequences, roughly an eighth of them singletons. Diagnostic decisions used clinical symptoms, serum thyroxine and TRAb, thyroid ultrasound and orbital computed tomography.

Sample: blood. V gene TRBV7-2 combines with J gene TRBJ2-7, with D unresolved. The sequence derives from a woman between 40 and 50 years old with Graves' ophthalmopathy. The CDR3 sequence: CASSLRAETSYEQYF. The CDR3, as DNA: TGTGCCAGCAGCTTAAGAGCCGAGACCTCCTACGAGCAGTACTTC.